What follows are 23 T cell receptor beta chains derived from one specimen sequenced in a study of vaccination and CD4 T cells after COVID-19. These receptors lack a known antigen. Sequencing of cultured CD4+ T cell DNA used the Oncomine TCR Beta short-read assay. TCRdb re-analysed the PCR reads in MiXCR, keeping a single row per CDR3 protein. Of 20,000 to 30,000 distinct CDR3 sequences detected, over 60% appear once; the ten largest clones hold approximately 5.4%. This sample's treatment: approximately nine-day PBMC culture with coronavirus spike peptide pools or control peptides (ViraFEST assay). Material: CD4+ T cells from blood, cultured in vitro. These receptors originate from a human donor who had recovered from COVID-19.

The chain links TRBV25-1 to TRBJ2-3; the D gene is possibly TRBD2 (5 bases). V was trimmed by 0 bases and J by 5 bases, leaving 9 bases between them. The CDR3 loop spans 14 amino acids. Germline V lookup: CDR1 MGHDK, CDR2 SYGVNS. CDR3 DNA sequence: TGTGCCAGCAGTGAATACACGGGGAGAGATACGCAGTATTTT. Translation gives CASSEYTGRDTQYF.

This clonotype was counted a few times. This sequence joins TRBV28 and TRBJ1-6; 9 bases fit TRBD1. The CDR3 has 13 amino acids. The V gene end was trimmed by 7 bases and the J gene end by 11 bases; junction bases not matched to a gene: 6. Germline V lookup: CDR1 MDHEN, CDR2 SYDVKM. The CDR3 DNA is TGTGCCAGCAATACAGGGGGCGGGACACCCCTCCACTTT. This encodes CASNTGGGTPLHF. Combining the CDR3 with reference TRBV28 and TRBJ1-6 gives the whole variable domain DVKVTQSSRYLVKRTGEKVFLECVQDMDHENMFWYRQDPGLGLRLIYFSYDVKMKEKGDIPEGYSVSREKKERFSLILESASTNQTSMYLCASNTGGGTPLHFGNGTRLTVT.

The V and J genes are TRBV7-2 and TRBJ1-2; no clear D gene. Trimming pared 1 base from V and 4 bases from J, leaving 13 bases between. The CDR3 runs to 15 residues. CDR1 and CDR2 (germline): SGHTA, FQGNSA. For the CDR3, the DNA is TGTGCCAGCAGCTTAGTGGCCATTTCGGGCTATGGCTACACCTTC. Residues: CASSLVAISGYGYTF.

The V gene is TRBV19, the J gene TRBJ2-1, with D perhaps TRBD1 (6 bases). CDR1 LNHDA and CDR2 SQIVND come from the germline V gene (reference sequence). This CDR3 is built from 14 residues. Trimming took 5 bases from V and 6 from J, leaving 14 bases between them. CDR3 region: CASSLGARGNEQFF. DNA for the CDR3: TGTGCCAGTAGTCTGGGGGCTCGGGGCAATGAGCAGTTCTTC.

The chain is built from TRBV20-1 and TRBJ1-5; D call uncertain. CDR1 and CDR2 (germline): DFQATT, SNEGSKA (reference sequence). Trimming left V 3 bases short and J 0 bases short, with 12 bases between. The CDR3 is made up of 15 amino acids. Written as DNA, the CDR3 is TGCAGTGCTAGCCCCGACGAATATAGCAATCAGCCCCAGCATTTT. It codes for CSASPDEYSNQPQHF.

CDR3 sequence: CASSTTLPGQGWSETQYF. CDR3 DNA: TGTGCCAGTAGTACGACCCTCCCCGGACAGGGGTGGTCAGAGACCCAGTACTTC. This sequence joins TRBV19 and TRBJ2-5, with 9 bases matching TRBD1. Unmatched junction bases numbered 16, after V lost 4 bases and J lost 4 bases. Germline-derived CDR1 and CDR2 are LNHDA and SQIVND (reference sequence). The CDR3 is 18 amino acids.

This chain connects TRBV12-3 or TRBV12-4 to TRBJ1-5; TRBD1 might be the D (6 bases). V was trimmed by 9 bases and J by 0 bases, leaving 18 bases between them. The CDR3 consists of 16 residues. The CDR3 DNA follows: TGTGCCAGTAACTCACAGGGCACTTATAGCAATCAGCCCCAGCATTTT. This encodes CASNSQGTYSNQPQHF.

This clonotype was seen a handful of times. The DNA for the CDR3 is TGTGCCAGCAGCCAAGTCGGGCCATATAGCAATCAGCCCCAGCATTTT. This sequence encodes CASSQVGPYSNQPQHF. The V call is TRBV14, the J call TRBJ1-5; the D is unclear. The CDR3 is 16 amino acids. Trimming cost V 1 base and J 0 bases, with 10 bases left between them. Germline V gene lookup returns CDR1 SGHDN and CDR2 FVKESK.

The chain is built from TRBV5-4 and TRBJ2-1; 8 positions match TRBD2. The CDR3 loop spans 15 amino acids. Per germline, CDR1 SGHNT and CDR2 YYREEE (reference sequence). With V trimmed by 8 bases and J by 6 bases, 13 bases remained unmatched. The CDR3 loop is CASSTGTRAVNEQFF. The CDR3 region has the DNA TGTGCCAGTAGTACCGGGACTAGAGCCGTCAATGAGCAGTTCTTC.

This clonotype was observed a few times. The chain employs TRBV6-1 and TRBJ2-3; 7 nucleotides line up with TRBD2. Germline assignment: CDR1 MNHNS and CDR2 SASEGT. With V trimmed by 7 bases and J by 8 bases, 18 bases remained unmatched. The CDR3 loop spans 16 amino acids. This CDR3 reads CASTLRGGSPGGTQYF. The DNA of the CDR3 is TGTGCCAGCACCCTACGGGGCGGGAGCCCGGGTGGTACGCAGTATTTT.

This clonotype came up a few times. V is TRBV27 and J is TRBJ2-7; 9 nucleotides line up with TRBD1. This CDR3 has 17 amino acids. V shed 6 bases, J shed 1 base, and the junction held 13 bases outside the gene matches. Germline-derived CDR1 and CDR2 are MNHEY and SMNVEV (reference sequence). The CDR3 loop is CASRALGTGRTSYEQYF. The CDR3, as DNA: TGTGCCAGCAGGGCTTTGGGGACAGGGAGAACGTCCTACGAGCAGTACTTC.

This clonotype was counted between two and nine times. The chain uses TRBV6-2 or TRBV6-3 and TRBJ2-5; TRBD1 might be the D (6 bases). CDR3 length: 15 amino acids. The germline V gene has CDR1 MNHEY and CDR2 SVGEGT. Trimming removed 0 bases from V and 2 bases from J, with 10 bases in between. The CDR3 nucleotides read TGTGCCAGCAGTTACTCAGTTGGGACACAAGAGACCCAGTACTTC. Protein product: CASSYSVGTQETQYF.

In the case of this clonotype: The CDR3 ends on some other residue instead of the conserved phenylalanine or tryptophan, so this is likely a read error. The chain joins TRBV7-9 to TRBJ1-2; 10 positions match TRBD1. The germline gives CDR1 SEHNR, CDR2 FQNEAQ (reference sequence). The V and J ends lost 7 bases and 4 bases, in that order; junction bases with no gene match: 15. The CDR3 is 17 amino acids. The CDR3 loop is CASTMYNGDRGPYGYTS. The CDR3 DNA reads TGTGCCAGCACCATGTACAATGGGGACAGGGGCCCCTATGGCTACACCTCC.

The rearrangement links TRBV30 to TRBJ2-3, with D maybe TRBD2 (5 bases). The CDR3 totals 14 residues. V shed 0 bases and J shed 8 bases, with 15 bases lying between them. Germline V CDR1 and CDR2: GTSNPN, SVGIG (reference sequence). Here the CDR3 DNA reads TGTGCCTGGAGTGTAAGCTCGGGAAAAGGTACGCAGTATTTT. Translated: CAWSVSSGKGTQYF.

The rearrangement uses TRBV7-9 and TRBJ2-5; possibly TRBD1 for D (6 bases). CDR1 is SEHNR and CDR2 is FQNEAQ in the germline V gene (reference sequence). V lost 1 base, J lost 5 bases, and 14 bases lay in between. The CDR3 loop spans 15 amino acids. CDR3 coding DNA: TGTGCCAGCAGCTTAGATGTTGGGGGCGGGGAGACCCAGTACTTC. As protein: CASSLDVGGGETQYF.

A single count supports this clonotype. The chain uses TRBV28 and TRBJ1-6; unclear D gene. From germline, CDR1 is MDHEN and CDR2 SYDVKM. The CDR3 has 12 residues. Trimming removed 6 bases from V and 11 bases from J, with 11 bases in between. CDR3 nucleotides: TGTGCCAGCAGATCCCTGAGGGCACCCCTCCACTTT. Its translation: CASRSLRAPLHF.

V and J are TRBV12-3 or TRBV12-4 and TRBJ1-5; D gene uncertain. V was clipped by 5 bases and J by 2 bases, with 7 bases between them. The CDR3 loop spans 13 amino acids. The CDR3 bases are TGTGCCAGCAGTCTCAACGGCAATCAGCCCCAGCATTTT. Its translation: CASSLNGNQPQHF.

In its sample, this clonotype was seen a few times. J is TRBJ1-1 and V is TRBV7-8; D is ambiguous. Trimming took 3 bases from V and 3 from J, leaving 5 bases between them. Germline assignment: CDR1 SGHVS and CDR2 FQNEAQ. The CDR3 is made up of 12 amino acids. CDR3 in DNA: TGTGCCAGCAGCTTGAGTTACACTGAAGCTTTCTTT. This translates into CASSLSYTEAFF.

A remark on this clonotype: The junction differs from germline at one of its ends, possibly a read error. The chain combines TRBV20-1 with TRBJ1-6; perhaps TRBD1 as D (5 bases). CDR3 length: 15 residues. Germline loops: CDR1 DFQATT, CDR2 SNEGSKA (reference sequence). The chain's CDR3 is CSVRARQNDNSPLHF. Here the CDR3 DNA reads TGCAGTGTTAGAGCTAGACAGAATGATAATTCACCCCTCCACTTT.

The genes are TRBV28 and TRBJ1-2, with 7 bases lining up with TRBD1. In germline, CDR1 is MDHEN, CDR2 SYDVKM. The CDR3 has 14 residues. With V trimmed by 4 bases and J by 4 bases, 6 bases remained unmatched. Here the CDR3 DNA reads TGTGCCAGCAGTTACGGGACAGATATCTATGGCTACACCTTC. Amino acids: CASSYGTDIYGYTF.

In nucleotides, the CDR3 is TGTGCCACCAGTGATGCGAGACTTCCGGGAGGCAATCAGCCCCAGCATTTT. Encoded protein: CATSDARLPGGNQPQHF. V and J are TRBV24-1 and TRBJ1-5; D is uncertain. The germline V and J ends were trimmed by 3 bases and 2 bases, with 16 bases remaining between them. CDR1 and CDR2 from the germline V gene are KGHDR and SFDVKD. CDR3 size: 17 residues.

This sequence joins TRBV20-1 and TRBJ1-2, with D tentatively TRBD1 (5 bases). V lost 1 base to trimming and J lost 14 bases, with 20 bases between them. Germline-derived CDR1 and CDR2 are DFQATT and SNEGSKA (reference sequence). The CDR3 is 13 amino acids. As DNA, the CDR3 is TGCAGTGCTAGAGGGACAAGAGACAGTTCTAGGACCTTC. Amino acids: CSARGTRDSSRTF.

The chain is built from TRBV19 and TRBJ2-2; the match to TRBD2 covers 10 bases. The CDR3 has 15 residues. CDR1 is LNHDA and CDR2 is SQIVND in the germline V gene (reference sequence). After removal of 6 bases from V and 6 bases from J, the junction contained 7 bases not matched to a gene. The CDR3 loop reads CASSSSGSEPGELFF. In nucleotides, the CDR3 is TGTGCCAGTAGCTCTAGCGGGAGCGAACCCGGGGAGCTGTTTTTT.